Presented here are 10 T cell receptor beta chains from one specimen sequenced in a study of patients and donors after allogeneic stem cell transplantation. MiXCR, applied by TCRdb to the RT-PCR reads, yields one record per CDR3 protein. The repertoire consists of 400,000 to 500,000 distinct CDR3 sequences, with approximately 16% occurring once and the leading ten covering around 7.9%. The sequenced sample was blood, either unsorted or a sorted T cell fraction (not recorded which). All receptors come from a human donor who was either an allogeneic HSCT recipient or a stem cell or donor lymphocyte infusion donor (not recorded which). It is not recorded whose cells these are; they may come from a transplant donor.

The chain has TRBV20-1 and TRBJ2-7, with 9 bases identical to TRBD2. After removal of 3 bases from V and 9 bases from J, the junction contained 12 bases not matched to a gene. The CDR3 length is 14 residues. Germline-derived CDR1 and CDR2 are DFQATT and SNEGSKA (reference sequence). CDR3 DNA: TGCAGTGCTAGGGATAGCGGGAGTTTTAGCGGGCAGTACTTC. As protein: CSARDSGSFSGQYF.

This clonotype was seen a single time. The V gene is TRBV6-2 or TRBV6-3, the J gene TRBJ2-7, with TRBD1 as a possible D gene (6 bases). This CDR3 contains 16 residues. The V end lost 6 bases, the J end lost 3 bases, and 21 bases lay between the germline ends. Germline V CDR1 and CDR2: MNHEY, SVGEGT. As DNA, the CDR3 is TGTGCCAGCAGCTCCCCGAGACGGGACACCCGCTACGAGCAGTACTTC. Translated, it gives CASSSPRRDTRYEQYF.

This clonotype was observed a few times. The chain carries TRBV20-1 and TRBJ2-2; D gene uncertain. Germline V CDR1 and CDR2: DFQATT, SNEGSKA (reference sequence). CDR3 size: 13 residues. The ends were cut back, 3 bases at V and 4 bases at J, with 9 bases in the middle. The CDR3 nucleotides are TGCAGTGCTAGGCGTGCGACCACCGGGGAGCTGTTTTTT. Residues: CSARRATTGELFF.

This clonotype came up many times. The chain carries TRBV4-1 and TRBJ2-3, with D unresolved. The CDR3 has 19 amino acids. Germline V gives CDR1 MGHRA, CDR2 YSYEKL. V dropped 1 base and J dropped 2 bases, with 22 bases sitting between them. The CDR3 is CASSQVVSPEATNTDTQYF. In DNA form, the CDR3 reads TGCGCCAGCAGCCAAGTAGTGTCGCCCGAGGCCACGAACACAGATACGCAGTATTTT.

This clonotype was counted at least ten times. This chain connects TRBV4-2 to TRBJ1-2; D is uncertain. Germline V lookup: CDR1 LGHNA, CDR2 YNFKEQ. This CDR3 region has 15 residues. Trimming shortened V by 2 bases and J by 8 bases, and 18 bases separated the two germline ends. The CDR3 nucleotides are TGTGCCAGCAGCCAAATGGCTGGGGAAGGCGGCGGCTACACCTTC. Translating it yields CASSQMAGEGGGYTF.

This chain links TRBV6-5 with TRBJ2-3, with 10 nucleotides matching TRBD1. This CDR3 spans 17 amino acids. The germline V gene has CDR1 MNHEY and CDR2 SVGAGI. The junction had 9 bases not matched to a gene; V was cut back by 3 bases and J by 3 bases. In DNA, the CDR3 is TGTGCCAGCAGTTATGCCGGGACAGGGGAGCTGACAGATACGCAGTATTTT. Translated: CASSYAGTGELTDTQYF.

This chain uses TRBV4-1 with TRBJ2-7; TRBD2 is a possible D gene (6 bases). V lost 0 bases and J 4 bases, leaving 13 bases between the germline ends. The CDR3 is 15 residues long. Germline loops: CDR1 MGHRA, CDR2 YSYEKL. CDR3 amino acids: CASSQDSSGPYEQYF. The DNA of the CDR3 is TGCGCCAGCAGCCAAGATAGCAGCGGGCCGTACGAGCAGTACTTC.

J is TRBJ2-7 and V is TRBV20-1; D is ambiguous. Germline CDR1 is DFQATT and CDR2 is SNEGSKA (reference sequence). This CDR3 contains 15 residues. The V and J ends lost 2 bases and 2 bases respectively, with 16 bases between them. The CDR3 protein is CSARSVDSHPYEQYF. For the CDR3, the DNA is TGCAGTGCTAGATCGGTGGATTCTCATCCCTACGAGCAGTACTTC.

This clonotype was picked up a small number of times. The V call is TRBV6-2 or TRBV6-3, the J call TRBJ2-1, with a possible D match to TRBD2 (6 bases). The germline CDR1 and CDR2 sequences are MNHEY and SVGEGT. Trimming cost V 10 bases and J 2 bases, with 12 bases left between them. The CDR3 runs to 13 residues. The CDR3 DNA is TGTGCCACTGCGACTAGGGCCTACAATGAGCAGTTCTTC. Translated: CATATRAYNEQFF.

For this clonotype: One end of the junction varies from germline; a read error may be responsible. V usage is TRBV10-3 and J usage is TRBJ2-3, with 7 nucleotides matching TRBD2. CDR1 is ENHRY and CDR2 is SYGVKD in the germline V gene. This CDR3 comprises 18 residues. The chain's CDR3 is CPINPGVSGFTSTDTQYF. In nucleotides, the CDR3 is TGTCCCATCAACCCTGGGGTTAGCGGGTTTACTAGCACAGATACGCAGTATTTT.